Listed below are T cell receptor beta chains from one sample, sequenced in a study of T-cell reconstitution after alpha-beta-depleted transplantation in children. TCRdb recomputed calls from the PCR reads with MiXCR, one row per CDR3 protein. This table holds some 110,000 distinct CDR3 sequences, about 9.4% found once. The sequencing used PBMCs, collected before TCRalphabeta/CD19-depleted stem cell transplant. Receptors were obtained from a boy between 2 and 10 years old with acute lymphoblastic leukemia, due to receive a stem cell transplant. Each CDR3 is given without its conserved first and last residue. D genes are given only for firm matches.

v_gene	j_gene	d_gene	CDR3aa
TRBV24-1	TRBJ2-3	TRBD2	ATSDSFLAGGPSDTQY
TRBV27	TRBJ2-1	TRBD1	ASSPGQGWYNEQF
TRBV7-8	TRBJ1-2	.	ASSLIQSGNYGYT
TRBV2	TRBJ2-1	TRBD2	ASTGTSGHSSYNEQF
TRBV27	TRBJ2-1	.	ASSLQIQGGEQF
TRBV20-1	TRBJ2-3	.	SARQGTDTQY
TRBV7-8	TRBJ1-4	TRBD1	ASSSGQGSTNEKLF
TRBV5-1	TRBJ2-7	.	ARGLGELYEQY
TRBV5-1	TRBJ2-1	TRBD1	ASRGDRGGEQF
TRBV30	TRBJ2-1	.	AWSYKNEQF
TRBV12-3/TRBV12-4	TRBJ2-1	TRBD2	ASSRSGSSYNEQF
TRBV5-1	TRBJ2-2	.	ASSEVGNTGELF
TRBV6-1	TRBJ2-1	TRBD2	ASTRDYKSSYNEQF
TRBV20-1	TRBJ2-1	TRBD1	SAPNPRDSSYNEQF
TRBV2	TRBJ1-6	.	AILWGANSPLH
TRBV30	TRBJ2-7	.	AWSDLSYSYEQY
TRBV20-1	TRBJ2-7	.	SAKVSPSPYEQY
TRBV5-1	TRBJ2-2	.	ATPAGGTGELF
TRBV29-1	TRBJ2-5	.	SGHRGGGETQY
TRBV28	TRBJ2-1	TRBD2	ASSPRASGNEQF